Sequencing of this T cell receptor beta chain was carried out in a study of cytomegalovirus exposure and HLA in healthy donors. With 11 bases clipped from V and 2 bases from J, the junction kept 9 bases outside the gene matches. CDR3 length: 14 amino acids. CDR1 is MNHEY, CDR2 SVGAGI, per germline. The method was immunoSEQ multiplex PCR; TCRdb's version includes in-frame clones alone and lacks a portion of them. The data hold 60,000 to 65,000 clones, with roughly 94% observed a single time. In its sample, this clone was seen once. This clonotype originated in a woman in her late teens or twenties in good health and CMV-seropositive. Material for sequencing was PBMCs. The chain combines TRBV6-5 with TRBJ2-7; 10 bases align to TRBD1. CDR3 residues: CASAPGTGAYEQYF. The CDR3 DNA reads as TGTGCCTCAGCACCCGGGACAGGGGCCTACGAGCAGTACTTC.